Listed below are T cell receptor beta chains from one sample, sequenced in a study of blood T cell repertoires in COVID-19. TCRdb's table, derived via immunoSEQ multiplex PCR, lists solely in-frame clones and lacks some. The repertoire consists of about 210,000 clones, with just under 85% occurring once and the leading ten covering about 8%. What was sequenced was peripheral blood. Receptors originate from a woman aged 45-59 years with active or convalescent COVID-19. The CDR3 runs from the conserved cysteine through the conserved F or W. A D gene is named only where the DNA matches it firmly. Size values are once, few and many counts, or a class for expanded clones, and some rows have none.

clone_size,v_call,d_call,j_call,cdr3_nt,cdr3_aa
-,TRBV5-1,-,TRBJ2-5,TGCGCCAGCAGGGATATTAGCCCATGGGAGACCCAGTACTTC,CASRDISPWETQYF
-,TRBV5-4,TRBD1,TRBJ2-5,TGTGCCAGCAGCTATACAGGGGTTTCGGAGACCCAGTACTTC,CASSYTGVSETQYF
-,TRBV11-2,TRBD1,TRBJ1-1,TGTGCCAGCAGCCACCGACAGGGGCCCGAAGCTTTCTTT,CASSHRQGPEAFF
-,TRBV6-4,-,TRBJ2-1,TGTGCCAGCAGTGACTCGGACCAGGGTCCTACCAATGAGCAGTTCTTC,CASSDSDQGPTNEQFF
-,TRBV5-1,-,TRBJ2-5,TGCGCCAGCAGCCCCGATGCGGGACGACCCCAAGAGACCCAGTACTTC,CASSPDAGRPQETQYF
-,TRBV5-1,TRBD1,TRBJ1-4,TGCGCCAGCAGCACGGGGACAGGGTCTAATGAAAAACTGTTTTTT,CASSTGTGSNEKLFF
-,TRBV6-5,TRBD1,TRBJ1-2,TGTGCCAGCAGTTACTCGAATAGGGACAGGGCTGGCGGCTACACCTTC,CASSYSNRDRAGGYTF
-,TRBV30,TRBD1,TRBJ2-5,TGTGCCTGGAGTGCCGGGGGACAGGGAAGGACCCAGTACTTC,CAWSAGGQGRTQYF
-,TRBV10-2,TRBD1,TRBJ1-6,TGCGCCAGCAGTGTTACCGGGACAGGGACTAATTCACCCCTCCACTTT,CASSVTGTGTNSPLHF
-,TRBV7-2,TRBD2,TRBJ2-1,TGTGCCAGCAGCCCGGGGACTAGCGGGAGTTGGCAGTTCTTC,CASSPGTSGSWQFF
-,TRBV10-3,-,TRBJ1-2,TGTGCCATCAAATCAGGGTTAACTAACTATGGCTACACCTTC,CAIKSGLTNYGYTF
once,TRBV6-5,TRBD1,TRBJ2-7,TGTGCCAGCAGACGGGACAGTACCTACGAGCAGTACTTC,CASRRDSTYEQYF
-,TRBV28,-,TRBJ1-4,TGTGCCAGCAGTTTTGCGGAGGGTGGAAAGGAAAAACTGTTTTTT,CASSFAEGGKEKLFF
-,TRBV5-1,-,TRBJ2-5,TGCGCCAGCAGCTTAGGGCGCGGGGATGGAGAGACCCAGTACTTC,CASSLGRGDGETQYF
-,TRBV7-2,TRBD1,TRBJ2-7,TGTGCCAGCAGCTCCCGGACAGGCAAAAGCTCCTACGAGCAGTACTTC,CASSSRTGKSSYEQYF
-,TRBV20-1,-,TRBJ1-1,TGCAGTGTCCTGAGGAACACTGAAGCTTTCTTT,CSVLRNTEAFF
-,TRBV7-2,TRBD1,TRBJ1-2,TGTGCCAGCAGCGTGAGACAGGGGGGCTACACCTTC,CASSVRQGGYTF
once,TRBV10-3,-,TRBJ1-2,TGTGCCATCGCCCCAGGGAATGTGGGAAGTGGCTACACCTTC,CAIAPGNVGSGYTF
-,TRBV19,-,TRBJ2-3,TGTGCCAGTAGTATAGAAGGGACACACCAAACAGATACGCAGTATTTT,CASSIEGTHQTDTQYF
-,TRBV9,TRBD2,TRBJ2-7,TGTGCCAGCAGTGCTGGGGGACTAGCCAGTTACGAGCAGTACTTC,CASSAGGLASYEQYF
-,TRBV9,TRBD2,TRBJ2-3,TGTGCCAGCAGCGCGACTAGCGGGGGGACAGATACGCAGTATTTT,CASSATSGGTDTQYF
-,TRBV3-1/TRBV3-2,TRBD1,TRBJ1-6,TGTGCCAGCAGCCAAGGGACAGGGGGTTCACCCCTCCACTTT,CASSQGTGGSPLHF
-,TRBV11-2,-,TRBJ2-7,TGTGCCAGCAGCTTAGATTGGGGGGGGCGGGACCAGTACTTC,CASSLDWGGRDQYF
-,TRBV24-1,TRBD1,TRBJ1-2,TGTGCCACCAGTGATCCCGGGACAGGGACTACGGATGGCTACACCTTC,CATSDPGTGTTDGYTF
-,TRBV29-1,TRBD2,TRBJ2-3,TGCAGCGTTGAAGGACTAGCGGGGCCAGATACGCAGTATTTT,CSVEGLAGPDTQYF
-,TRBV19,-,TRBJ1-3,TGTGCCAGTAGTATAGGTTCGGAGAGGGGAAACACCATATATTTT,CASSIGSERGNTIYF
few,TRBV28,-,TRBJ2-7,TGTGCCAGCAGGTTTGGCAGTTACCGGGACGAGCAGTACTTC,CASRFGSYRDEQYF
-,TRBV24-1,TRBD1,TRBJ2-1,TGTGCCACCAGTTCTGGGACAGGGCGGTACAATGAGCAGTTCTTC,CATSSGTGRYNEQFF
-,TRBV6-4,TRBD1,TRBJ1-2,TGTGCCAGCAGTTTGTCGGGACAGGGCTATGGCTACACCTTC,CASSLSGQGYGYTF
-,TRBV12-5,-,TRBJ1-2,TGTGCTAGTGGATCCACGGGACACCTTAACTATGGCTACACCTTC,CASGSTGHLNYGYTF
-,TRBV10-3,TRBD2,TRBJ2-5,TGTGCCATCAACCAGGGACTAGCGGGGGGCCCGCGGCAAGAGACCCAGTACTTC,CAINQGLAGGPRQETQYF
-,TRBV6-1,-,TRBJ1-2,TGCGCCAGCAGTGAAGCTGGGAGAACTAACTATGGCTACACCTTC,CASSEAGRTNYGYTF
-,TRBV30,-,TRBJ2-1,TGTGCCTGGAGTGCCCTTGCGGGTACCAATGAGCAGTTCTTC,CAWSALAGTNEQFF
few,TRBV5-6,TRBD1,TRBJ1-2,TGTGCCAGCAGCAGCCAAACCGGAGGGGGACAGGGGGTTGGCTACACCTTC,CASSSQTGGGQGVGYTF
-,TRBV3-1/TRBV3-2,-,TRBJ1-4,TGTGCCAGCAGCCAAGCTCGGGACTCGGCCCAGGGAAAACTGTTTTTT,CASSQARDSAQGKLFF
-,TRBV5-1,-,TRBJ2-1,TGCGCCAGCAGCCCCCCCTCCCAGATCGAGCAGTTCTTC,CASSPPSQIEQFF